This T cell receptor beta chain was identified in a study of cytomegalovirus exposure and HLA in healthy donors. PCR was performed using 60 Vbeta and 13 Jbeta primers. Using immunoSEQ multiplex PCR, the repertoire was profiled, and TCRdb retains in-frame clones only, with some absent. The sample contains around 200,000 clones, approximately 79% of which appear only once. V lost 5 bases and J 1 base, leaving 13 bases between the germline ends. The CDR3 has 15 amino acids. Germline loops: CDR1 SGHVS, CDR2 FQNEAQ. This receptor was identified in a man between 18 and 35 years old in good health and CMV-seronegative. V gene TRBV7-8 combines with J gene TRBJ2-3; D unclear. Material for sequencing was PBMCs. The CDR3 DNA is TGTGCCAGCAGCCCCCCCGGGTCCGGCACAGATACGCAGTATTTT. Translated: CASSPPGSGTDTQYF. The variable domain in full, with the rest retrieved from reference TRBV7-8 and TRBJ2-3, is GAGVSQSPRYKVAKRGQDVALRCDPISGHVSLFWYQQALGQGPEFLTYFQNEAQLDKSGLPSDRFFAERPEGSVSTLKIQRTQQEDSAVYLCASSPPGSGTDTQYFGPGTRLTVL.